The T cell receptor beta chain under discussion was sequenced for a study of CD8+ T cells in alopecia areata. The V gene's germline CDR1 is MNHEY and CDR2 SVGAGI. V was cut by 0 bases and J by 1 base, with 6 bases left in between. CDR3 length: 14 residues. Once RNA had been extracted, it was reverse transcribed into cDNA to act as the sequencing template. The protocol was immunoSEQ multiplex PCR, while the TCRdb copy is restricted to in-frame clones and leaves out a portion. Of approximately 61,000 clones in the sample, 96% were seen once. The specimen was CD8+ T cells sorted from blood, collected at week 0. This TCR was sampled from a human donor with alopecia areata. The chain joins TRBV6-5 to TRBJ2-5; the D is unclear. DNA of the CDR3: TGTGCCAGCAGTTACTCGGCCAGCCAAGAGACCCAGTACTTC. Translation gives CASSYSASQETQYF.